This passage covers 22 T cell receptor beta chains from one sample sequenced in a study of vaccination and CD4 T cells after COVID-19. Sequencing of cultured CD4+ T cell DNA used the Oncomine TCR Beta short-read assay. A single record per CDR3 protein comes from TCRdb applying MiXCR to the PCR reads. The sample lists about 19,000 distinct CDR3 sequences; roughly 49% were seen once. Antigens for these TCRs are unknown. Treatment in this sample: roughly 10-day PBMC culture with coronavirus spike peptide pools or control peptides (ViraFEST assay). Source: CD4+ T cells from blood, cultured in vitro, taken before SARS-CoV-2 vaccination. The receptors come from a human donor who had recovered from COVID-19.

This clonotype was picked up a small number of times. The chain employs TRBV6-1 and TRBJ1-5, with a weak D call TRBD1 (5 bases). Germline lookup yields CDR1 MNHNS and CDR2 SASEGT. V was clipped by 6 bases and J by 7 bases, with 13 bases between them. The CDR3 has 13 amino acids. CDR3 residues: CASRGSRDQPQHF. CDR3 nucleotides: TGTGCCAGCAGGGGAAGCAGGGACCAGCCCCAGCATTTT.

The chain recombines TRBV7-2 with TRBJ1-3; D call uncertain. This CDR3 comprises 16 residues. CDR1 and CDR2 (germline): SGHTA, FQGNSA. Trimming cost V 1 base and J 0 bases, with 10 bases left between them. This CDR3 is CASSLGWRNSGNTIYF. In nucleotides, the CDR3 is TGTGCCAGCAGCTTAGGCTGGCGGAACTCTGGAAACACCATATATTTT.

This CDR3 reads CASSHPLGHSTDTQYF. In DNA form, the CDR3 reads TGTGCCAGCAGCCACCCTCTCGGACACTCCACAGATACGCAGTATTTT. J is TRBJ2-3 and V is TRBV14, with TRBD1 as a possible D gene (5 bases). V was trimmed by 3 bases and J by 2 bases, leaving 15 bases between them. The CDR3 is 16 amino acids. CDR1 is SGHDN, CDR2 FVKESK, per germline.

The rearrangement links TRBV6-1 to TRBJ1-5; 8 bases match TRBD1. The CDR3 totals 15 residues. The V gene end was trimmed by 6 bases and the J gene end by 2 bases; junction bases not matched to a gene: 6. CDR1 and CDR2 (germline): MNHNS, SASEGT. The CDR3 sequence is CASSLGQGGNQPQHF. CDR3 sequence (DNA): TGTGCCAGCAGCTTAGGACAGGGAGGCAATCAGCCCCAGCATTTT.

The chain has TRBV7-9 and TRBJ1-2, with D hard to call. Deletions cut 5 bases from V and 4 bases from J, with 14 bases between. The CDR3 has 14 amino acids. The germline V gene has CDR1 SEHNR and CDR2 FQNEAQ (reference sequence). The CDR3 nucleotides read TGTGCCAGCAGCCCCGGACTCACCTCCTATGGCTACACCTTC. Translating it yields CASSPGLTSYGYTF.

The rearrangement links TRBV20-1 to TRBJ2-5; D remains unclear. Trimming took off 6 bases at V and 5 bases at J, with 19 bases between the two ends. There are 14 residues in the CDR3. Germline V gives CDR1 DFQATT, CDR2 SNEGSKA (reference sequence). CDR3 DNA sequence: TGCAGTGCACCTGGATATTCTGGCGTCGAGACCCAGTACTTC. Amino acids: CSAPGYSGVETQYF.

This clonotype came up a few times. The chain is built from TRBV20-1 and TRBJ2-5, with D unresolved. V lost 3 bases and J 5 bases, leaving 4 bases between the germline ends. The CDR3 is 10 residues long. The germline V gene encodes CDR1 DFQATT and CDR2 SNEGSKA (reference sequence). The CDR3 nucleotides read TGCAGTGCTAGCCTGGAGACCCAGTACTTC. This sequence encodes CSASLETQYF.

This clonotype was seen more than once but under ten times. The rearrangement links TRBV7-8 to TRBJ2-5; 8 nucleotides line up with TRBD2. The CDR3 has 16 amino acids. Germline V lookup: CDR1 SGHVS, CDR2 FQNEAQ. With 5 bases clipped from V and 0 bases from J, the junction kept 8 bases outside the gene matches. The CDR3 loop reads CASSQPSSGYQETQYF. The CDR3 DNA sequence: TGTGCCAGCAGCCAGCCCTCTAGCGGGTACCAAGAGACCCAGTACTTC. Full variable domain (rest looked up from reference TRBV7-8 and TRBJ2-5): GAGVSQSPRYKVAKRGQDVALRCDPISGHVSLFWYQQALGQGPEFLTYFQNEAQLDKSGLPSDRFFAERPEGSVSTLKIQRTQQEDSAVYLCASSQPSSGYQETQYFGPGTRLLVL.

This sequence joins TRBV20-1 and TRBJ2-1; 8 bases map to TRBD2. Germline V gene data show CDR1 as DFQATT and CDR2 as SNEGSKA (reference sequence). The J segment lost 3 bases and the V segment lost 0 bases, leaving 10 bases of the junction unmatched. The CDR3 runs 17 residues. The CDR3 DNA follows: TGCAGTGCTAGAGAACAACGGGGGGGCCTGATCTACAATGAGCAGTTCTTC. Translated, it gives CSAREQRGGLIYNEQFF.

The chain joins TRBV7-3 to TRBJ2-2; D may be TRBD2 (5 bases). CDR1 is SGHTA, CDR2 FQGTGA, per germline. Trimming took 1 base from V and 5 from J, leaving 14 bases between them. The CDR3 is 16 residues long. CDR3 region: CASSLNPIRGTGELFF. The CDR3, as DNA: TGTGCCAGCAGCTTAAACCCGATCCGCGGGACCGGGGAGCTGTTTTTT.

The V gene is TRBV6-2 or TRBV6-3, the J gene TRBJ2-2; 10 positions agree with TRBD1. Germline CDR1 reads MNHEY; CDR2 reads SVGEGT. Trimming removed 8 bases from V and 5 bases from J; junction bases left unmatched: 8. The CDR3 runs 15 residues. The CDR3 spells CASGSGTGETGELFF. Written as DNA, the CDR3 is TGTGCCAGCGGGTCTGGGACAGGGGAGACCGGGGAGCTGTTTTTT.

This chain joins TRBV20-1 and TRBJ2-5, with 9 bases matching TRBD1. Germline CDR1 DFQATT, CDR2 SNEGSKA (reference sequence). This CDR3 comprises 15 residues. V shed 3 bases and J 5 bases; nucleotides not matched to a gene: 10. The CDR3 nucleotides are TGCAGTGCTAGGACCGGGGGACAGGGCCGCGAGACCCAGTACTTC. Amino acids: CSARTGGQGRETQYF.

The J gene is TRBJ2-7, the V gene TRBV20-1, with D unresolved. CDR1 is DFQATT, CDR2 SNEGSKA, per germline (reference sequence). CDR3 size: 14 residues. Trimming left V 4 bases short and J 1 base short, with 14 bases between. The CDR3, as DNA: TGCAGTGCTATAGACCAGGCGTGGTCCTACGAGCAGTACTTC. As protein: CSAIDQAWSYEQYF.

The genes are TRBV12-3 or TRBV12-4 and TRBJ2-7, with 7 bases aligning to TRBD1. With 3 bases clipped from V and 4 bases from J, the junction kept 6 bases outside the gene matches. This CDR3 is built from 14 residues. CDR3 sequence (DNA): TGTGCCAGCAGTTTGGGGACAGCCAATTACGAGCAGTACTTC. Its translation: CASSLGTANYEQYF.

The chain uses TRBV12-5 and TRBJ2-5, with TRBD1 matching 7 bases. After removal of 10 bases from V and 2 bases from J, the junction contained 1 base not matched to a gene. CDR3 length: 11 amino acids. Germline values: CDR1 LGHNT, CDR2 FRNRAP. In nucleotides, the CDR3 is TGTGCTATCAGGGGGCAAGAGACCCAGTACTTC. Amino acid sequence: CAIRGQETQYF.

The genes are TRBV7-2 and TRBJ2-3; 7 bases agree with TRBD2. Germline values: CDR1 SGHTA, CDR2 FQGNSA. After removal of 5 bases from V and 4 bases from J, the junction contained 3 bases not matched to a gene. The CDR3 has 13 residues. CDR3 in amino acids: CASSRLASDTQYF. The DNA for the CDR3 is TGTGCCAGCAGCAGACTAGCATCAGATACGCAGTATTTT.

This clonotype has more than one count but fewer than ten. The J gene is TRBJ2-5, the V gene TRBV24-1, with D unclear. V lost 3 bases and J 0 bases, leaving 4 bases between the germline ends. This CDR3 is built from 13 residues. CDR1 and CDR2 (germline): KGHDR, SFDVKD. The CDR3 sequence is CATSDQYQETQYF. As DNA, the CDR3 is TGTGCCACCAGTGATCAGTACCAAGAGACCCAGTACTTC.

The V gene is TRBV6-2 or TRBV6-3, the J gene TRBJ2-7, with 8 nucleotides matching TRBD2. Germline loops: CDR1 MNHEY, CDR2 SVGEGT. The CDR3 loop spans 14 amino acids. Losses at the gene ends were 7 bases for V and 3 bases for J; bases not matched to a gene: 8. CDR3 bases: TGTGCCAGCACCAAGAGCGGGGGATTCTACGAGCAGTACTTC. Translated, it gives CASTKSGGFYEQYF.

V and J are TRBV11-1 and TRBJ1-2, with TRBD1 as a possible D gene (6 bases). Germline CDR1 is SGHAT and CDR2 is FQDESV (reference sequence). Between the trimmed V and J ends, which lost 2 bases and 6 bases, there was a span of 10 bases. CDR3 length equals 13 residues. CDR3 sequence reads: CASSLFRGNGYTF. The CDR3 DNA is TGTGCCAGCAGCTTATTCAGGGGTAATGGCTACACCTTC. Full variable domain (remainder filled in from reference TRBV11-1 and TRBJ1-2): EAEVAQSPRYKITEKSQAVAFWCDPISGHATLYWYRQILGQGPELLVQFQDESVVDDSQLPKDRFSAERLKGVDSTLKIQPAELGDSAMYLCASSLFRGNGYTFGSGTRLTVV.

The chain couples TRBV7-2 to TRBJ2-7, with D hard to call. Trimming took 1 base from V and 2 from J, leaving 12 bases between them. CDR1 is SGHTA, CDR2 FQGNSA, per germline. This CDR3 is built from 15 residues. The DNA for the CDR3 is TGTGCCAGCAGCTTAGAGGTCCGCCCGGCCTACGAGCAGTACTTC. Translating it yields CASSLEVRPAYEQYF. The entire variable domain, with the rest obtained from reference TRBV7-2 and TRBJ2-7, is as follows: GAGVSQSPSNKVTEKGKDVELRCDPISGHTALYWYRQSLGQGLEFLIYFQGNSAPDKSGLPSDRFSAERTGGSVSTLTIQRTQQEDSAVYLCASSLEVRPAYEQYFGPGTRLTVT.

This clonotype has just a few counts. The chain combines TRBV15 with TRBJ2-3; 10 nucleotides align to TRBD2. V was pared by 1 base and J by 2 bases, with 3 bases of the junction left unmatched. There are 16 residues in the CDR3. CDR1 and CDR2 (germline): LNHNV, YYDKDF (reference sequence). Here the CDR3 DNA reads TGTGCCACCAGCAGAGGGACTAGCGGCTTCACAGATACGCAGTATTTT. Protein sequence: CATSRGTSGFTDTQYF.

The rearrangement uses TRBV7-2 and TRBJ1-2, with D tentatively TRBD1 (6 bases). CDR3 length equals 16 residues. The germline V gene has CDR1 SGHTA and CDR2 FQGNSA. Between the trimmed V and J ends, which lost 5 bases and 2 bases, there was a span of 18 bases. The DNA of the CDR3 is TGTGCCAGCAGCCTGGCTCCAACGCAGGGGAACTATGGCTACACCTTC. It specifies CASSLAPTQGNYGYTF.